The sample holds many counts of the clone carrying this TCR beta chain. The target antigen is unknown. This sample was taken from a study of T-cell reconstitution after alpha-beta-depleted transplantation in children. Study conclusions and caveats: A year post-transplant, T-cell counts and diversity derived mostly from newly produced T cells.

Deletions cut 7 bases from V and 0 bases from J, with 13 bases between. The CDR3 covers 14 residues. Molecular barcoding with unique molecular identifiers was used for the TCRbeta library. MiXCR, run by TCRdb on the PCR reads, gives a single entry per CDR3 protein. The sample has over 150,000 distinct CDR3 sequences; roughly 7.1% are singletons. J is TRBJ2-7 and V is TRBV12-3 or TRBV12-4; tentatively, D is TRBD2 (6 bases). Sample: PBMCs, taken before TCRalphabeta/CD19-depleted stem cell transplant. The clonotype comes from a boy younger than 10 with acute lymphoblastic leukemia, due to receive a stem cell transplant. This CDR3 is CASTGQEGSYEQYF. The CDR3 nucleotides read TGTGCCAGCACAGGGCAGGAGGGCTCCTACGAGCAGTACTTC.